The 27 T cell receptor beta chains in this list originate from one sample, sequenced in a study of blood T cells in healthy people across ages (dated by TCRdb to about 2015). The library was produced with 5' RACE. TCRdb lists the instrument as Illumina HiSeq 2500. A second PCR of roughly 7 to 11 cycles was run with a J-beta primer mix and a sample-barcoded 5' primer. TCRdb handled the public reads itself, with Q25 trimming in fastp and clone calling in MiXCR, and kept productive beta chains. A single entry per CDR3 protein holds the most common genes and DNA from its merged rows. The sample yields about 1.8 million distinct CDR3 sequences; around 48% were counted once. Around 2.1% of the sample is held by the ten biggest clonotypes. The sequencing input was blood. The receptors were sampled from a woman between 40 and 50 years old in good health.

The chain combines TRBV5-1 with TRBJ2-7, with D tentatively TRBD2 (7 bases). The CDR3 is 14 amino acids. Per the germline V gene, CDR1 is SGHRS and CDR2 is YFSETQ. Deletions cut 3 bases from V and 5 bases from J, with 15 bases between. CDR3 sequence (DNA): TGCGCCAGCAGCTGGACGGCGGGGGCTGACGAGCAGTACTTC. As protein: CASSWTAGADEQYF.

The rearrangement uses TRBV3-1 and TRBJ1-6, with TRBD1 identical over 8 bases. The CDR3 contains 16 residues. Germline values: CDR1 LGHDT, CDR2 YNNKEL (reference sequence). V lost 1 base, J lost 8 bases, and 7 bases stayed unmatched. CDR3 residues: CASSQAYGQGHSPLHF. Written as DNA, the CDR3 is TGTGCCAGCAGCCAAGCCTACGGACAGGGCCATTCACCCCTCCACTTT.

The chain carries TRBV7-8 and TRBJ2-3; TRBD2 is a possible D gene (6 bases). The CDR3 extends over 18 amino acids. The V gene lost 3 bases and the J gene lost 0 bases, with 19 bases spanning the gap. The V gene's germline CDR1 is SGHVS and CDR2 FQNEAQ. This CDR3 reads CASSFRHGGDLSTDTQYF. Written as DNA, the CDR3 is TGTGCCAGCAGCTTCAGGCACGGCGGGGACCTGAGCACAGATACGCAGTATTTT.

This clonotype was detected only a few times. V is TRBV20-1 and J is TRBJ2-1; D call uncertain. The germline V gene encodes CDR1 DFQATT and CDR2 SNEGSKA (reference sequence). CDR3 length equals 14 residues. Trimming removed 5 bases at V and 6 bases at J, with 17 bases between. The CDR3 loop reads CSAPDRYAGNEQFF. The CDR3, as DNA: TGCAGTGCTCCAGACCGATACGCCGGCAATGAGCAGTTCTTC.

The chain couples TRBV6-2 or TRBV6-3 to TRBJ1-1, with D possibly TRBD1 on 5 matching bases. Per the germline V gene, CDR1 is MNHEY and CDR2 is SVGEGT. V was shortened by 2 bases and J by 7 bases, with 14 bases between the two germline ends. The CDR3 runs 14 residues. CDR3 sequence: CASSYRAGHFEAFF. DNA for the CDR3: TGTGCCAGCAGTTACCGAGCTGGACACTTTGAAGCTTTCTTT.

The gene calls are TRBV12-3 or TRBV12-4 and TRBJ2-3; 9 bases match TRBD1. The CDR3 runs to 15 residues. With V trimmed by 4 bases and J by 4 bases, 6 bases remained unmatched. The CDR3 DNA follows: TGTGCCAGCAGTTCTTGGACAGGGGTCGCAGATACGCAGTATTTT. Its protein is CASSSWTGVADTQYF.

The J gene is TRBJ2-1, the V gene TRBV7-9; D tentatively fits TRBD1 or TRBD2 (6 bases each). Trimming took 0 bases from V and 0 from J, leaving 12 bases between them. This CDR3 spans 17 amino acids. CDR1 and CDR2 from the germline V gene are SEHNR and FQNEAQ (reference sequence). CDR3 residues: CASSLAWGASSYNEQFF. CDR3 DNA: TGTGCCAGCAGCTTAGCTTGGGGGGCAAGCTCCTACAATGAGCAGTTCTTC.

The chain is built from TRBV5-6 and TRBJ2-5; 9 nucleotides line up with TRBD1. Germline V gene lookup returns CDR1 SGHDT and CDR2 YYEEEE. Germline trimming cut 5 bases from V and 5 bases from J; bases unmatched to any gene: 4. CDR3 length: 13 amino acids. DNA for the CDR3: TGTGCCAGCAGACAGGGGGCAGAGGAGACCCAGTACTTC. Protein product: CASRQGAEETQYF.

The V and J genes are TRBV6-2 or TRBV6-3 and TRBJ2-7; possible D gene TRBD1, 6 bases. This CDR3 comprises 14 residues. The germline V and J ends were trimmed by 5 bases and 4 bases, with 15 bases remaining between them. Germline V gene sequence: CDR1 MNHEY, CDR2 SVGEGT. CDR3 DNA sequence: TGTGCCAGCAGTATTCGCGGACAGACTTACGAGCAGTACTTC. It translates to CASSIRGQTYEQYF.

This clonotype has only a few counts. This chain joins TRBV21-1 and TRBJ2-7; the D segment call TRBD1 is taken from the table without a DNA check. TRBV21-1 is a documented pseudogene. The CDR3 runs to 15 residues. CDR3 loop: CASSKRQGSQYEQYF. CDR3 nucleotides: TGTGCCAGCAGCAAGAGACAGGGGAGTCAGTACGAGCAGTACTTC.

This clonotype was observed a handful of times. This chain links TRBV9 with TRBJ2-5, with D perhaps matching TRBD1 (6 bases). Germline CDR1 SGDLS, CDR2 YYNGEE. V lost 0 bases and J 4 bases, leaving 10 bases between the germline ends. The CDR3 is 14 residues long. CDR3 in amino acids: CASSVGGGLETQYF. The DNA of the CDR3 is TGTGCCAGCAGCGTAGGAGGGGGTCTAGAGACCCAGTACTTC.

The genes are TRBV6-5 and TRBJ1-2; 9 positions match TRBD1. CDR1 and CDR2 (germline): MNHEY, SVGAGI. Trimming removed 6 bases from V and 6 bases from J; junction bases left unmatched: 11. CDR3 length equals 15 residues. Written as DNA, the CDR3 is TGTGCCAGCAGCTCACCGAAGGACAGGGGAGATGGCTACACCTTC. This sequence encodes CASSSPKDRGDGYTF.

There are many counts of this clonotype. The CDR3 region is CASSLRTHTQYF. CDR3 bases: TGTGCCAGCAGCTTGAGGACTCATACGCAGTATTTT. The chain employs TRBV7-2 and TRBJ2-3, with a possible D match to TRBD2 (5 bases). The CDR3 is 12 amino acids. V was pared by 3 bases and J by 7 bases, with 8 bases between. Germline values: CDR1 SGHTA, CDR2 FQGNSA.

The gene calls are TRBV20-1 and TRBJ1-5, with TRBD1 matching 8 bases. Germline assignment: CDR1 DFQATT and CDR2 SNEGSKA (reference sequence). Losses at the gene ends were 6 bases for V and 4 bases for J; bases not matched to a gene: 5. The length of the CDR3 is 13 residues. The CDR3: CSAEDRVNQPQHF. The CDR3 DNA reads as TGCAGTGCCGAGGACAGGGTAAATCAGCCCCAGCATTTT.

This clonotype was counted between two and nine times. The chain couples TRBV20-1 to TRBJ2-1; TRBD2 matches at 7 bases. The CDR3 sequence is 16 residues long. Germline trimming cut 0 bases from V and 4 bases from J; bases unmatched to any gene: 9. Per the germline V gene, CDR1 is DFQATT and CDR2 is SNEGSKA (reference sequence). The CDR3, as DNA: TGCAGTGCTAGAGACCCCAAACGGGGGGAATACAATGAGCAGTTCTTC. It codes for CSARDPKRGEYNEQFF.

The chain couples TRBV4-3 to TRBJ2-3, with D hard to call. V dropped 0 bases and J dropped 7 bases, with 14 bases sitting between them. Per the germline V gene, CDR1 is LGHNA and CDR2 is YSLEER. This CDR3 region has 15 residues. The CDR3 region has the DNA TGCGCCAGCAGCCAAGACCCAGCGTTAGGGAATACGCAGTATTTT. Protein sequence: CASSQDPALGNTQYF.

The chain couples TRBV12-3 or TRBV12-4 to TRBJ2-6; TRBD2 matches 7 bases. CDR3 size: 18 residues. The trim removed 6 bases at V and 1 base at J, leaving 12 bases unmatched. For the CDR3, the DNA is TGTGCCAGCAGCTTAACGGGACTAACTATTTCTGGGGCCAACGTCCTGACTTTC. This translates into CASSLTGLTISGANVLTF.

This clonotype was seen a few times. This rearrangement joins TRBV20-1 to TRBJ2-1; perhaps TRBD1 as D (6 bases). Trimming took off 0 bases at V and 1 base at J, with 16 bases between the two ends. The CDR3 totals 17 residues. Germline loops: CDR1 DFQATT, CDR2 SNEGSKA (reference sequence). DNA of the CDR3: TGCAGTGCTAGAGATCTCCGGGCAGGGGCTTCCTACAATGAGCAGTTCTTC. Translation: CSARDLRAGASYNEQFF.

V is TRBV6-6 and J is TRBJ2-1, with D unresolved. The CDR3 covers 16 residues. Germline V gene sequence: CDR1 MNHNY, CDR2 SVGAGI (reference sequence). V gave up 0 bases and J gave up 2 bases, with 11 bases separating them. The CDR3 coding sequence is TGTGCCAGCAGTTACTCGAACAGCGCTACCTACAATGAGCAGTTCTTC. Protein product: CASSYSNSATYNEQFF.

The chain combines TRBV6-6 with TRBJ1-2; D is uncertain. CDR3 size: 16 residues. V was shortened by 4 bases and J by 0 bases, with 15 bases between the two germline ends. Germline-derived CDR1 and CDR2 are MNHNY and SVGAGI (reference sequence). CDR3 sequence: CASSLIGGFPNYGYTF. In DNA form, the CDR3 reads TGTGCCAGCAGTTTGATAGGCGGATTCCCTAACTATGGCTACACCTTC.

This chain uses TRBV2 with TRBJ2-6, with a weak D call TRBD2 (5 bases). V was shortened by 4 bases and J by 2 bases, with 9 bases between the two germline ends. Germline lookup yields CDR1 SNHLY and CDR2 FYNNEI. The CDR3 loop spans 15 amino acids. In DNA form, the CDR3 reads TGTGCCAGCAGTGGGACGGAGGCTGGGGCCAACGTCCTGACTTTC. Its translation is CASSGTEAGANVLTF. The full variable domain, its missing parts supplied by reference TRBV2 and TRBJ2-6, is EPEVTQTPSHQVTQMGQEVILRCVPISNHLYFYWYRQILGQKVEFLVSFYNNEISEKSEIFDDQFSVERPDGSNFTLKIRSTKLEDSAMYFCASSGTEAGANVLTFGAGSRLTVL.

This clonotype occurred a few times. CDR3: CSVVAGQLYEQYF. The CDR3 DNA sequence: TGCAGCGTTGTAGCGGGTCAGCTCTACGAGCAGTACTTC. The V and J genes are TRBV29-1 and TRBJ2-7, with TRBD2 identical over 7 bases. The CDR3 length is 13 residues. CDR1 and CDR2 (germline): SQVTM, ANQGSEA. Unmatched junction bases numbered 6, after V lost 4 bases and J lost 3 bases.

The chain uses TRBV5-6 and TRBJ1-3; D is unresolved. From germline, CDR1 is SGHDT and CDR2 YYEEEE. The CDR3 is made up of 17 amino acids. Trimming removed 2 bases from V and 0 bases from J, with 15 bases in between. CDR3 bases: TGTGCCAGCAGCTTTACGGATGATCTCCCCTCTGGAAACACCATATATTTT. Encoded protein: CASSFTDDLPSGNTIYF.

There are a few counts of this clonotype. The chain uses TRBV20-1 and TRBJ2-5, with 10 positions matching TRBD2. The germline CDR1 and CDR2 sequences are DFQATT and SNEGSKA (reference sequence). The CDR3 is made up of 12 amino acids. With V trimmed by 5 bases and J by 13 bases, 10 bases remained unmatched. CDR3 DNA: TGCAGTGCTCAGAGCGGGGGGGCTAGCACGTACTTC. Its translation is CSAQSGGASTYF.

This clonotype was seen a handful of times. V and J are TRBV15 and TRBJ2-7, with TRBD2 as a possible D gene (5 bases). V shed 4 bases and J shed 7 bases, with 14 bases lying between them. The CDR3 has 13 residues. Germline CDR1 reads LNHNV; CDR2 reads YYDKDF (reference sequence). CDR3 DNA: TGTGCCACCAGCAACGTACCGGGAAATGAGCAGTACTTC. This sequence encodes CATSNVPGNEQYF.

The chain has TRBV5-1 and TRBJ1-1; tentatively, D is TRBD1 (6 bases). Germline CDR1 is SGHRS and CDR2 is YFSETQ. V lost 4 bases, J lost 2 bases, and 18 bases lay in between. The CDR3 contains 16 residues. DNA of the CDR3: TGCGCCAGCAGCCCGAGGGGGATGGGGGCCAACACTGAAGCTTTCTTT. The encoded protein is CASSPRGMGANTEAFF.

V is TRBV29-1 and J is TRBJ2-3; possible D gene TRBD2, 6 bases. The germline V gene has CDR1 SQVTM and CDR2 ANQGSEA. The CDR3 is 13 residues long. Trimming shortened V by 7 bases and J by 2 bases, and 13 bases separated the two germline ends. The CDR3 DNA follows: TGCAGCGGGACTAAGAGCTACACAGATACGCAGTATTTT. Translating gives CSGTKSYTDTQYF.